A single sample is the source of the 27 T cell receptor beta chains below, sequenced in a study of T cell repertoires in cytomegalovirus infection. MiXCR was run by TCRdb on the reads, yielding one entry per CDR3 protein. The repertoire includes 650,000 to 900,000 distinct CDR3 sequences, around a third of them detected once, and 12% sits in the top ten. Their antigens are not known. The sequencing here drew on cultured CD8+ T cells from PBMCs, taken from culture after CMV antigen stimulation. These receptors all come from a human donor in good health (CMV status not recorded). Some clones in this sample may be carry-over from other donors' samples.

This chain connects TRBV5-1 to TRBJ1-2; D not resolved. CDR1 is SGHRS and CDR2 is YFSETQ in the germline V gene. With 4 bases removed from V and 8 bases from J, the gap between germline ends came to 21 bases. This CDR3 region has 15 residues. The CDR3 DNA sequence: TGCGCCAGCAGCGGCGCAGGCGAGTGGGTGGAGGGCTACACCTTC. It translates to CASSGAGEWVEGYTF.

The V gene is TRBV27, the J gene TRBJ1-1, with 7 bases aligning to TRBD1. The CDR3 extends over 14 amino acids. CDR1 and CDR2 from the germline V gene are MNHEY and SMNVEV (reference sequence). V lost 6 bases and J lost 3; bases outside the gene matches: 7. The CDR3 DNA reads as TGTGCCAGCAGCCTGGGACAGACCTACACTGAAGCTTTCTTT. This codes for CASSLGQTYTEAFF.

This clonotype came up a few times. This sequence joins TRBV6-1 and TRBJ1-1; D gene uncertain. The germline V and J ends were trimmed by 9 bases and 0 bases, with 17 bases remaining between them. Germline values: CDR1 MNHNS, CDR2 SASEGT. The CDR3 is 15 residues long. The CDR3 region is CASDPCHCVNTEAFF. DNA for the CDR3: TGTGCCAGTGACCCCTGTCACTGTGTGAACACTGAAGCTTTCTTT.

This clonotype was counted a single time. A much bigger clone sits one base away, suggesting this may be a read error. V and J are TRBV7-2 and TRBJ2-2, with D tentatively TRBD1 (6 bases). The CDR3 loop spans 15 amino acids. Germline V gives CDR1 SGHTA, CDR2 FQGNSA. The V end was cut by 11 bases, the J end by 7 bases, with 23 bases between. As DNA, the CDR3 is TGTGCCTTTTCTTCAGGGGTATTTTTCGTCGGGGAGCTGTTTTTT. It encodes CAFSSGVFFVGELFF.

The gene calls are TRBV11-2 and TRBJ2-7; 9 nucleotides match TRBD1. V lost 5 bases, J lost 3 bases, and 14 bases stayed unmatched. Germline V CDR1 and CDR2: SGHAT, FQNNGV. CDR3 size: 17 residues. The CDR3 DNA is TGTGCCAGCAGCGTAATGTTACAGGGGGCGCTTGGCTACGAGCAGTACTTC. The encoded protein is CASSVMLQGALGYEQYF.

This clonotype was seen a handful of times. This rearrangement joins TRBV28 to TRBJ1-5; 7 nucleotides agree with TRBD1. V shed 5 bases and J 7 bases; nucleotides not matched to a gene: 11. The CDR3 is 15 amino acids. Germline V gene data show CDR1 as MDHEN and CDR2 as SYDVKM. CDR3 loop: CASSLRRGGVQPQHF. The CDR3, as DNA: TGTGCCAGCAGTCTGCGTCGAGGGGGCGTACAGCCCCAGCATTTT. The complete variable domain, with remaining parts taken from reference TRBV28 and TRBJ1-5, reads DVKVTQSSRYLVKRTGEKVFLECVQDMDHENMFWYRQDPGLGLRLIYFSYDVKMKEKGDIPEGYSVSREKKERFSLILESASTNQTSMYLCASSLRRGGVQPQHFGDGTRLSIL.

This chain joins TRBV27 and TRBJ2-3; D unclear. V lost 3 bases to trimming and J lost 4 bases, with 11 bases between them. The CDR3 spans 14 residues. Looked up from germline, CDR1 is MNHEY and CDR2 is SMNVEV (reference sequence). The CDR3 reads CASSFLPIPDTQYF. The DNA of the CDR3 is TGTGCCAGCAGTTTTCTCCCCATTCCAGATACGCAGTATTTT.

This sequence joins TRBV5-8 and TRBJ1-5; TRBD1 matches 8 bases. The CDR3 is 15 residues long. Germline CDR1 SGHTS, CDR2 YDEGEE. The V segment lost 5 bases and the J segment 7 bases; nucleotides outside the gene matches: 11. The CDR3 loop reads CASSSRTGSLQPQHF. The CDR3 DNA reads TGTGCCAGCAGTTCCAGGACAGGGAGTCTACAGCCCCAGCATTTT.

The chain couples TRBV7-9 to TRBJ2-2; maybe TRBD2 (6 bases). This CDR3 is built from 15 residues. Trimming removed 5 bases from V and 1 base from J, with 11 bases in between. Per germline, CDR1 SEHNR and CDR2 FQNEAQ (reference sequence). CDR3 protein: CASSRDSKNTGELFF. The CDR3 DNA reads TGTGCCAGCAGCCGGGACTCGAAGAACACCGGGGAGCTGTTTTTT.

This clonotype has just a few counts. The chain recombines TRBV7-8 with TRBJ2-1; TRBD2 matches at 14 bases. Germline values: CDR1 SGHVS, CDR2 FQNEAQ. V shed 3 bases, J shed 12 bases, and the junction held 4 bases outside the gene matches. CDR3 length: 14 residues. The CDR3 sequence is CASSFRLAGGVQFF. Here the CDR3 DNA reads TGTGCCAGCAGCTTTCGACTAGCGGGGGGGGTGCAGTTCTTC.

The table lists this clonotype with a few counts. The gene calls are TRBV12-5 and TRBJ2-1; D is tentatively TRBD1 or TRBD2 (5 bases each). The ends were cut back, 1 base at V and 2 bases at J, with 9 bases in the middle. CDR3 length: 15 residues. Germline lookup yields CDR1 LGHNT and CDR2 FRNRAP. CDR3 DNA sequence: TGTGCTAGTGGTTTGGGAGGGGTAGCCTACAATGAGCAGTTCTTC. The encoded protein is CASGLGGVAYNEQFF.

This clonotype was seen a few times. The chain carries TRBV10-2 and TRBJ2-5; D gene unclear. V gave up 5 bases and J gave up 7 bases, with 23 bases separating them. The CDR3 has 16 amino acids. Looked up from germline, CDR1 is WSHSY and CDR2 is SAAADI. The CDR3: CASSQPESTDPWTQYF. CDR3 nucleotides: TGCGCCAGCAGTCAGCCCGAATCTACGGACCCCTGGACCCAGTACTTC.

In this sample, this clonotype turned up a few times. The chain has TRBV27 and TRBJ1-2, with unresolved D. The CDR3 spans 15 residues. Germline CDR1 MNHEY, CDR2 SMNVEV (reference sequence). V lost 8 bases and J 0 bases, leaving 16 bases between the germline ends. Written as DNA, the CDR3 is TGTGCCAGCTATTCCCGTGAAGGGACTAACTATGGCTACACCTTC. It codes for CASYSREGTNYGYTF.

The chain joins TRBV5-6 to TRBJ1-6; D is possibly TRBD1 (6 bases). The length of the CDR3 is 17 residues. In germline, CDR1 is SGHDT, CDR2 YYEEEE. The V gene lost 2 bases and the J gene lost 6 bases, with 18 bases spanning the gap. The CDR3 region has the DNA TGTGCCAGCAGCTTTGGACAGCTTGTGTTGCGTAATTCACCCCTCCACTTT. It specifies CASSFGQLVLRNSPLHF.

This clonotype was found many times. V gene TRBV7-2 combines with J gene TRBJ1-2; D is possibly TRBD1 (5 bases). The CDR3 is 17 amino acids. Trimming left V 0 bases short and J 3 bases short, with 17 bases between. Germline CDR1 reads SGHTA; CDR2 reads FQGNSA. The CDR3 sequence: CASSLALDPGVDYGYTF. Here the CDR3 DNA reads TGTGCCAGCAGCTTAGCCCTTGACCCGGGGGTAGACTATGGCTACACCTTC.

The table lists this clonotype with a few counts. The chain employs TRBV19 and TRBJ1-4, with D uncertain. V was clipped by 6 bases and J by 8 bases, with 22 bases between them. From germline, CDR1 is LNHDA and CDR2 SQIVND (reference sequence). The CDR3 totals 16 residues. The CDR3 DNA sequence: TGTGCCAGTAGCACGGACTTCAGACGGTGGGAAGAAAAACTGTTTTTT. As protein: CASSTDFRRWEEKLFF.

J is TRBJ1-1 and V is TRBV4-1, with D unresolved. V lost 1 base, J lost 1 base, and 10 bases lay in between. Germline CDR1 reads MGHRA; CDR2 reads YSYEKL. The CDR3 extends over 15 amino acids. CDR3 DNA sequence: TGCGCCAGCAGCCAAGCCTATACAACGAACACTGAAGCTTTCTTT. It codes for CASSQAYTTNTEAFF.

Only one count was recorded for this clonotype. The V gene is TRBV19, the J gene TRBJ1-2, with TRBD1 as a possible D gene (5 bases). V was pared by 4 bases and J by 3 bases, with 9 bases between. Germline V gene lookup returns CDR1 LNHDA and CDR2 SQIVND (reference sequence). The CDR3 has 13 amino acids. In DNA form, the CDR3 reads TGTGCCAGTAGTACGAAGGGGTACTATGGCTACACCTTC. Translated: CASSTKGYYGYTF. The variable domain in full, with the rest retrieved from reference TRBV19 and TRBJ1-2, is DGGITQSPKYLFRKEGQNVTLSCEQNLNHDAMYWYRQDPGQGLRLIYYSQIVNDFQKGDIAEGYSVSREKKESFPLTVTSAQKNPTAFYLCASSTKGYYGYTFGSGTRLTVV.

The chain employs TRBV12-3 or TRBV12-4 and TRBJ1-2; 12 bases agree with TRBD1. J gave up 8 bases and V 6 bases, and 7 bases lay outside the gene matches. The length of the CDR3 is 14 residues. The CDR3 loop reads CASSPPGQGAGYTF. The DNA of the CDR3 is TGTGCCAGCAGCCCTCCGGGACAGGGGGCCGGCTACACCTTC.

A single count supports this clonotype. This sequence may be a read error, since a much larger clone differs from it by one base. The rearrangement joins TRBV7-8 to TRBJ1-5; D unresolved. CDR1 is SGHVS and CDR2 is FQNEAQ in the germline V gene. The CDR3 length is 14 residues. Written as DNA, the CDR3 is TGTGCCAGCAGCTTGAATTCAGTGAATCAGTCCCAGCATTTT. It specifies CASSLNSVNQSQHF.

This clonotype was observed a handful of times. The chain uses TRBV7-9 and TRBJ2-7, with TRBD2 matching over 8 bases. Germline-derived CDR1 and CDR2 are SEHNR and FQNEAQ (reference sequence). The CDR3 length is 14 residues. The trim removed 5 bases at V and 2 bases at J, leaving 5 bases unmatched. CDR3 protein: CASSPRGDPYEQYF. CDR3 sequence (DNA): TGTGCCAGCAGCCCGCGGGGGGACCCCTACGAGCAGTACTTC.

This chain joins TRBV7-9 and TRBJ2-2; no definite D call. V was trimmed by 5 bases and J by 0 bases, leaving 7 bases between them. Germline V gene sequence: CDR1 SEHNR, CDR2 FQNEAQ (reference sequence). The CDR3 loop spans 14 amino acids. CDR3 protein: CASSGPTNTGELFF. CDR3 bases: TGTGCCAGCAGCGGACCGACGAACACCGGGGAGCTGTTTTTT.

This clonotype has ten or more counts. CDR3 sequence: CASSLAGDNEQFF. The CDR3 bases are TGTGCCAGCAGCTTAGCGGGGGACAATGAGCAGTTCTTC. The chain carries TRBV7-6 and TRBJ2-1; D may correspond to TRBD1 or TRBD2 (5 bases each). The length of the CDR3 is 13 residues. Germline V gene data show CDR1 as SGHVS and CDR2 as FNYEAQ. V was shortened by 0 bases and J by 5 bases, with 5 bases between the two germline ends.

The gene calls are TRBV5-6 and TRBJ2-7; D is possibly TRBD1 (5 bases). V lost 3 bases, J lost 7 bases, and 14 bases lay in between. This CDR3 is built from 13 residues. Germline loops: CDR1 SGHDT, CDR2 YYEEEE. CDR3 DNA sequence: TGTGCCAGCAGCTGGGGCCTCCCCGGGGAGCAGTACTTC. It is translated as CASSWGLPGEQYF.

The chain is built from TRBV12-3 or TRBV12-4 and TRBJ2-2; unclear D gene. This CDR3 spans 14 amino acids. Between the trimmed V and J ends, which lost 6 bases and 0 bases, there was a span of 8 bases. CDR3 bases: TGTGCCAGCAGACCTAACCCGAACACCGGGGAGCTGTTTTTT. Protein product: CASRPNPNTGELFF.

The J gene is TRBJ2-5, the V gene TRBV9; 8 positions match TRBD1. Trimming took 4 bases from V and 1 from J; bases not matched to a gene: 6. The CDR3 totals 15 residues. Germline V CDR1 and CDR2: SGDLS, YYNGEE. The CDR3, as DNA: TGTGCCAGCAGCACCCTGACAGGGGTCCAAGAGACCCAGTACTTC. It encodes CASSTLTGVQETQYF.

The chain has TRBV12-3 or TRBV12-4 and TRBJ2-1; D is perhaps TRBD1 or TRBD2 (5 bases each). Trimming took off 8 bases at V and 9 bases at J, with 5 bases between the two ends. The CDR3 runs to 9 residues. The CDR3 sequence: CASGTEQFF. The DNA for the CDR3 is TGTGCCAGCGGGACTGAGCAGTTCTTC.